These T cell receptor beta chains were read from a single sample in a study of blood T cell repertoires in COVID-19. TCRdb's table, derived via immunoSEQ multiplex PCR, lists solely in-frame clones and lacks some. The sample yields tens of thousands of clones, roughly 90% seen once. The specimen sequenced was peripheral blood. These receptors all come from a man aged 55-75 years with COVID-19, enrolled during active disease. The CDR3 runs from the conserved cysteine through the conserved F or W. D genes are given only for firm matches. Size values are once, few and many counts, or a class for expanded clones, and some rows have none.

d_call	v_call	j_call	clone_size	cdr3_aa	cdr3_nt
.	TRBV5-8	TRBJ1-5	.	CASSLDRDEGNQPQHF	TGTGCCAGCAGCTTGGACAGGGACGAGGGCAATCAGCCCCAGCATTTT
.	TRBV2	TRBJ2-7	.	CASLPISGGSYEQYF	TGTGCCAGCCTACCTATCTCTGGGGGGTCCTACGAGCAGTACTTC
TRBD2	TRBV7-9	TRBJ2-1	.	CASSPGLAFGNEQFF	TGTGCCAGCAGCCCGGGACTAGCGTTCGGAAATGAGCAGTTCTTC
.	TRBV7-2	TRBJ2-7	.	CASSLDMDSFYEQYF	TGTGCCAGCAGCTTAGATATGGACAGCTTTTACGAGCAGTACTTC
TRBD1	TRBV28	TRBJ2-1	.	CASSLPDRGDNEQFF	TGTGCCAGCAGTCTCCCGGACAGGGGGGACAATGAGCAGTTCTTC
.	TRBV4-3	TRBJ2-1	.	CASSQEMRRWNEQFF	TGCGCCAGCAGCCAAGAGATGCGTCGTTGGAATGAGCAGTTCTTC
.	TRBV27	TRBJ2-5	.	CASSPGQSYQETQYF	TGTGCCAGCAGTCCGGGACAATCGTACCAAGAGACCCAGTACTTC
.	TRBV6-6	TRBJ1-2	.	CASSYAEGVGGYTF	TGTGCCAGCAGTTACGCCGAAGGGGTGGGTGGCTACACCTTC
TRBD2	TRBV11-3	TRBJ2-1	.	CASRRASGGSYNEQFF	TGTGCCAGCAGACGCGCTAGCGGAGGCTCCTACAATGAGCAGTTCTTC
TRBD1	TRBV10-3	TRBJ1-2	few	CAISVDRGQIYGYTF	TGTGCCATCAGTGTGGACAGGGGGCAGATCTATGGCTACACCTTC
TRBD1	TRBV30	TRBJ2-2	.	CAWSGQGTGELFF	TGTGCCTGGAGTGGACAGGGAACCGGGGAGCTGTTTTTT
.	TRBV11-3	TRBJ2-3	.	CASSTRTTTFTDTQYF	TGTGCCAGCAGCACCCGCACTACGACTTTCACAGATACGCAGTATTTT
TRBD2	TRBV6-2/TRBV6-3	TRBJ2-1	.	CASSYPYPGLAGELLYNEQFF	TGTGCCAGCAGTTACCCCTACCCGGGACTAGCGGGAGAACTCCTCTACAATGAGCAGTTCTTC
TRBD1	TRBV24-1	TRBJ2-1	.	CATSDGGTGRYNEQFF	TGTGCCACCAGTGATGGGGGGACAGGACGCTACAATGAGCAGTTCTTC
.	TRBV19	TRBJ2-2	.	CASTMRSLGTGELFF	TGTGCCAGTACCATGAGGTCCCTGGGCACCGGGGAGCTGTTTTTT
TRBD2	TRBV9	TRBJ2-7	few	CASSVGTSGRLTYEQYF	TGTGCCAGCAGCGTAGGGACTAGCGGGAGGCTCACCTACGAGCAGTACTTC
TRBD2	TRBV5-1	TRBJ2-1	.	CASSFLAVPEGEQFF	TGCGCCAGCAGCTTTCTAGCGGTCCCGGAGGGGGAGCAGTTCTTC
.	TRBV9	TRBJ2-1	.	CASSPGLNNEQFF	TGTGCCAGCAGCCCGGGACTCAACAATGAGCAGTTCTTC
.	TRBV7-3	TRBJ2-1	.	CASSLGLGESSYNEQFF	TGTGCCAGCAGCTTAGGGTTGGGAGAGAGCTCCTACAATGAGCAGTTCTTC
TRBD2	TRBV11-3	TRBJ2-1	.	CASSLFEAGGVFYNEQFF	TGTGCCAGCAGCCTTTTTGAGGCGGGGGGGGTCTTCTACAATGAGCAGTTCTTC
.	TRBV11-3	TRBJ1-5	.	CASSLGPGDQPQHF	TGTGCCAGCAGCTTAGGGCCGGGGGATCAGCCCCAGCATTTT
TRBD1	TRBV7-2	TRBJ2-1	.	CASSLDRGVNEQFF	TGTGCCAGCAGCCTGGACAGGGGTGTAAATGAGCAGTTCTTC
TRBD2	TRBV6-5	TRBJ2-3	.	CASAPSGRTDTQYF	TGTGCCAGCGCGCCTAGCGGTCGCACAGATACGCAGTATTTT
.	TRBV24-1	TRBJ2-3	.	CATSDPFTDTQYF	TGTGCCACCAGTGACCCATTCACAGATACGCAGTATTTT
.	TRBV11-2	TRBJ2-1	.	CASSSRGGGNSYNEQFF	TGTGCCAGCAGCTCCCGAGGGGGCGGGAACTCCTACAATGAGCAGTTCTTC
TRBD2	TRBV19	TRBJ2-5	.	CASKAGELLETQYF	TGTGCCAGTAAGGCGGGAGAGCTGTTAGAGACCCAGTACTTC
TRBD2	TRBV27	TRBJ2-5	.	CASSPRGGAWGTQYF	TGTGCCAGCAGTCCCCGGGGGGGGGCGTGGGGGACCCAGTACTTC
.	TRBV7-3	TRBJ2-1	.	CASSLNGQAGNEQFF	TGTGCCAGCAGCTTAAATGGGCAAGCGGGTAATGAGCAGTTCTTC
TRBD1	TRBV11-2	TRBJ2-4	once	CASSLDIGDRGTKNIQYF	TGTGCCAGCAGCTTAGATATAGGGGACAGGGGGACCAAAAACATTCAGTACTTC
.	TRBV5-1	TRBJ2-7	.	CASSFPGSYEQYF	TGCGCCAGCAGCTTCCCGGGTTCCTACGAGCAGTACTTC
TRBD1	TRBV2	TRBJ1-2	medium-sized	CASSETGGGYTF	TGTGCCAGCAGTGAAACAGGGGGAGGCTACACCTTC
TRBD2	TRBV7-9	TRBJ2-1	.	CASSFPRLAGSDYNEQFF	TGTGCCAGCAGCTTTCCGCGGCTAGCGGGATCGGACTACAATGAGCAGTTCTTC
.	TRBV4-3	TRBJ2-1	.	CASSQDRRGSTYNEQFF	TGCGCCAGCAGCCAAGACAGGAGAGGGAGCACCTACAATGAGCAGTTCTTC
.	TRBV5-5	TRBJ1-3	.	CASSLGGGNTIYF	TGTGCCAGCAGCTTGGGCGGTGGAAACACCATATATTTT
TRBD1	TRBV9	TRBJ2-7	.	CASSGTGGASLEQYF	TGTGCCAGCAGCGGTACAGGGGGCGCCAGCCTGGAGCAGTACTTC
TRBD2	TRBV20-1	TRBJ2-1	.	CSASPSGGSSYNEQFF	TGCAGTGCTAGTCCTAGCGGGGGGAGCTCCTACAATGAGCAGTTCTTC
.	TRBV18	TRBJ2-3	few	CASSQQSRGDTQYF	TGTGCCAGCTCACAGCAATCCAGGGGAGATACGCAGTATTTT